The TCR beta chain described here comes from a study of CD8 T cells in ankylosing spondylitis. Study results and limitations: Matched ankylosing spondylitis synovial fluid reportedly showed significant enrichment of disease-linked clones.

CDR3 length: 15 residues. Trimming stripped 4 bases from V and 0 bases from J, with 13 bases between. The V gene's germline CDR1 is DFQATT and CDR2 SNEGSKA (reference sequence). As concerns this clonotype: Its specificity is not known.

TCRdb reanalysed the 5' RACE reads using MiXCR and keeps one entry per CDR3 protein. This table holds hundreds of thousands of distinct CDR3 sequences, approximately 22% found once. The receptor was derived from a male donor with ankylosing spondylitis or in good health (not recorded which). The sample was blood, either unsorted or a sorted T cell fraction (not recorded which). The rearrangement links TRBV20-1 to TRBJ2-1; tentative D call: TRBD1 (5 bases). CDR3 sequence reads: CSATHGASSYNEQFF. The CDR3 nucleotides are TGCAGTGCTACCCATGGGGCGAGCTCCTACAATGAGCAGTTCTTC.